These T cell receptor beta chains were read from a single sample in a study of cytomegalovirus exposure and HLA in healthy donors. Assay: immunoSEQ multiplex PCR; the TCRdb copy retains only in-frame clones and omits some. Among roughly 150,000 clones listed, approximately 89% were seen once. The sample taken for sequencing was PBMCs. Source of these receptors: a woman aged 18-29 years in good health and CMV-seropositive. The conserved cysteine and the conserved F or W are not part of the CDR3 here. Expanded clones are given a class, and other clones once, few, many or no size at all.

clone_size v_call cdr3_aa
. TRBV7-3 ASSLTRQNEQF
. TRBV7-9 ASSQTVGLQNTGELF
. TRBV7-2 ASSTGSGNTIY
once TRBV5-1 ASSFDSGDTGELF
. TRBV6-6 ASSYRGAGTGELF
. TRBV12-5 ASGLEPSGSNEQF
. TRBV7-9 ASSLSILSYEQY
. TRBV5-1 ASSFLQGHQETQY
. TRBV4-1 ASSQEGQVRMVRELF
. TRBV10-3 AISGTSREKLF
. TRBV10-3 AISGQGAYEQY
. TRBV29-1 SVRGGNTEAF
few TRBV4-2 ASSSGLAGGPDTQY
. TRBV19 ASSPGSNYGYT
. TRBV7-9 ASSLATGLGTGELF
. TRBV6-5 ASSYSGLGRGELF
. TRBV19 ASSKALALYNEQF
. TRBV27 ASSLSAGVNTEAF
. TRBV6-5 ASSPREASSYEQY
. TRBV21-1 ASSNGETYEQY
. TRBV2 ASMGGRADQPQH
. TRBV6-1 ASSRLAGDIDTQY
. TRBV14 ASSQDPRYEQY
. TRBV14 ASSQVALASEQY
. TRBV27 ASSLEGGQSYEQY